The 23 T cell receptor beta chains below all came from one sample that was sequenced in a study of blood T cell repertoires in COVID-19. Sequencing used immunoSEQ multiplex PCR; TCRdb keeps in-frame clones, though not all of them. This table has about 140,000 clones, roughly 82% appearing once. Sample: peripheral blood. These receptors were obtained from a man older than 75 with acute or convalescent COVID-19.

This chain connects TRBV19 to TRBJ2-5, with TRBD2 matching over 9 bases. Germline assignment: CDR1 LNHDA and CDR2 SQIVND (reference sequence). CDR3 length: 17 amino acids. V gave up 4 bases and J gave up 2 bases; unmatched junction bases: 11. The CDR3 region has the DNA TGTGCCAGTAGTAGAGCGGGGGGCACCCAAATGCAAGAGACCCAGTACTTC. This codes for CASSRAGGTQMQETQYF. Using reference TRBV19 and TRBJ2-5 for the parts outside the CDR3, the full variable domain is DGGITQSPKYLFRKEGQNVTLSCEQNLNHDAMYWYRQDPGQGLRLIYYSQIVNDFQKGDIAEGYSVSREKKESFPLTVTSAQKNPTAFYLCASSRAGGTQMQETQYFGPGTRLLVL.

The V and J genes are TRBV11-1 and TRBJ1-5; 8 bases match TRBD1. Trimming at V came to 2 bases and at J to 7 bases, leaving 1 base not matched to a gene. There are 13 residues in the CDR3. Looked up from germline, CDR1 is SGHAT and CDR2 is FQDESV (reference sequence). Here the CDR3 DNA reads TGTGCCAGCAGCTTATCAGGGGGCCAGCCCCAGCATTTT. Translating gives CASSLSGGQPQHF.

The genes are TRBV6-5 and TRBJ2-5, with D perhaps matching TRBD1 (6 bases). The CDR3 has 14 amino acids. The germline gives CDR1 MNHEY, CDR2 SVGAGI. Trimming removed 5 bases from V and 1 base from J, with 11 bases in between. The CDR3 sequence: CASSPGHTQETQYF. In DNA form, the CDR3 reads TGTGCCAGCAGTCCGGGACACACCCAAGAGACCCAGTACTTC.

The chain couples TRBV28 to TRBJ1-2; perhaps TRBD1 as D (5 bases). In germline, CDR1 is MDHEN, CDR2 SYDVKM. The CDR3 sequence is 14 residues long. V lost 5 bases and J lost 8, with 18 bases in between. In nucleotides, the CDR3 is TGTGCCAGCAGTACAGGCTCGGTAGTGGAGGGCTACACCTTC. Translation gives CASSTGSVVEGYTF.

The chain combines TRBV11-2 with TRBJ2-5; TRBD1 matches 9 bases. Germline V CDR1 and CDR2: SGHAT, FQNNGV. This CDR3 has 13 amino acids. Germline trimming cut 9 bases from V and 5 bases from J; bases unmatched to any gene: 7. The CDR3 DNA follows: TGTGCCAGTGGTACAGGGGGCAGGGAGACCCAGTACTTC. As protein: CASGTGGRETQYF.

This chain joins TRBV15 and TRBJ1-2, with TRBD1 identical over 10 bases. V shed 4 bases, J shed 7 bases, and the junction held 12 bases outside the gene matches. Germline values: CDR1 LNHNV, CDR2 YYDKDF (reference sequence). The CDR3 loop spans 16 amino acids. CDR3 bases: TGTGCCACCAGCACGAGGGACAGGGGCAGGGATATTGGCTACACCTTC. Its protein product is CATSTRDRGRDIGYTF.

This clone came up once. The chain links TRBV5-1 to TRBJ2-3; the D gene is possibly TRBD2 (5 bases). The ends were cut back, 4 bases at V and 2 bases at J, with 11 bases in the middle. The germline V gene has CDR1 SGHRS and CDR2 YFSETQ. This CDR3 region has 14 residues. The CDR3 DNA is TGCGCCAGCAGCCTCGGACGGGACACAGATACGCAGTATTTT. Translated: CASSLGRDTDTQYF. The whole variable domain, remainder taken from reference TRBV5-1 and TRBJ2-3, is KAGVTQTPRYLIKTRGQQVTLSCSPISGHRSVSWYQQTPGQGLQFLFEYFSETQRNKGNFPGRFSGRQFSNSRSEMNVSTLELGDSALYLCASSLGRDTDTQYFGPGTRLTVL.

The gene calls are TRBV6-5 and TRBJ1-5; D possibly corresponds to TRBD1 (6 bases). From germline, CDR1 is MNHEY and CDR2 SVGAGI. The length of the CDR3 is 15 residues. V gave up 6 bases and J gave up 0 bases, with 12 bases separating them. This CDR3 is CASRVSGDSNQPQHF. As DNA, the CDR3 is TGTGCCAGCAGGGTATCAGGGGATAGCAATCAGCCCCAGCATTTT.

This chain uses TRBV5-1 with TRBJ2-3; D unresolved. Germline assignment: CDR1 SGHRS and CDR2 YFSETQ. V lost 7 bases, J lost 4 bases, and 7 bases lay in between. This CDR3 comprises 11 residues. For the CDR3, the DNA is TGCGCCAGCTCGAGTTCAGATACGCAGTATTTT. It codes for CASSSSDTQYF.

This CDR3 reads CSASTGEQFF. The CDR3 nucleotides are TGCAGTGCTTCGACAGGGGAGCAGTTCTTC. This chain connects TRBV20-1 to TRBJ2-1; TRBD1 matches 7 bases. Germline CDR1 and CDR2: DFQATT and SNEGSKA (reference sequence). This CDR3 has 10 amino acids. V lost 5 bases, J lost 10 bases, and 2 bases stayed unmatched.

The sample holds a few counts of this clone. This chain connects TRBV5-4 to TRBJ2-2, with D possibly TRBD1 on 6 matching bases. V lost 0 bases and J lost 7, with 13 bases in between. Germline CDR1 reads SGHNT; CDR2 reads YYREEE (reference sequence). There are 15 residues in the CDR3. The CDR3 DNA follows: TGTGCCAGCAGCTTGGCAGGGGCGCGAGGCGGGGAGCTGTTTTTT. Translating it yields CASSLAGARGGELFF.

In DNA, the CDR3 is TGTGCCAGCAGCCCATCCGGGACAGAGACCTACGAGCAGTACTTC. The encoded protein is CASSPSGTETYEQYF. The chain has TRBV7-2 and TRBJ2-7; 7 bases map to TRBD1. The length of the CDR3 is 15 residues. Germline CDR1 reads SGHTA; CDR2 reads FQGNSA. Germline trimming cut 5 bases from V and 2 bases from J; bases unmatched to any gene: 9.

The chain has TRBV11-3 and TRBJ1-1, with 7 positions matching TRBD1. Germline V CDR1 and CDR2: SGHNT, YENEEA. The CDR3 covers 12 residues. The V and J ends lost 5 bases and 8 bases, in that order; junction bases with no gene match: 5. CDR3: CASSALGGEAFF. The CDR3 DNA follows: TGTGCCAGCAGCGCCTTAGGGGGCGAAGCTTTCTTT.

This clone has more than one count but fewer than ten. The chain employs TRBV7-9 and TRBJ1-5; D is possibly TRBD1 (6 bases). V lost 5 bases and J 5 bases, leaving 19 bases between the germline ends. The CDR3 spans 16 residues. The germline gives CDR1 SEHNR, CDR2 FQNEAQ (reference sequence). The CDR3 region has the DNA TGTGCCAGCAGCGCCCTTACCCCCGGGACACATCAGCCCCAGCATTTT. Its translation: CASSALTPGTHQPQHF.

The chain recombines TRBV28 with TRBJ2-1, with D perhaps matching TRBD2 (7 bases). The CDR3 is made up of 14 amino acids. The ends were cut back, 3 bases at V and 8 bases at J, with 14 bases in the middle. Germline CDR1 and CDR2: MDHEN and SYDVKM. The DNA for the CDR3 is TGTGCCAGCAGTTTTAGGGGGGGCAGGGATGAGCAGTTCTTC. Protein: CASSFRGGRDEQFF.

This chain joins TRBV18 and TRBJ1-1; 7 nucleotides agree with TRBD1. Germline CDR1 KGHSH, CDR2 LQKENI. The ends lost 4 bases at V and 1 base at J; junction bases unmatched: 12. CDR3 size: 17 residues. The CDR3 is CASSLTGKGGRNTEAFF. CDR3 DNA: TGTGCCAGCTCACTGACAGGGAAGGGAGGTCGGAACACTGAAGCTTTCTTT.

This chain uses TRBV11-2 with TRBJ2-2; a weak D match, TRBD1 (5 bases). The germline gives CDR1 SGHAT, CDR2 FQNNGV. V gave up 8 bases and J gave up 7 bases, with 11 bases separating them. The CDR3 loop spans 12 amino acids. CDR3 region: CASGARSGELFF. DNA for the CDR3: TGTGCCAGCGGGGCCCGGAGCGGGGAGCTGTTTTTT.

The chain employs TRBV5-4 and TRBJ1-2, with D possibly TRBD1 on 5 matching bases. The CDR3 loop spans 14 amino acids. V was pared by 6 bases and J by 7 bases, with 19 bases between. Germline CDR1 and CDR2: SGHNT and YYREEE (reference sequence). CDR3 residues: CASTRGPGVGGYTF. Written as DNA, the CDR3 is TGTGCCAGCACCCGAGGTCCGGGGGTTGGTGGCTACACCTTC.

The chain has TRBV5-5 and TRBJ1-1; D unclear. CDR1 is SGHKS, CDR2 YYEKEE, per germline (reference sequence). The CDR3 contains 15 residues. Trimming cost V 0 bases and J 0 bases, with 9 bases left between them. The CDR3: CASSLAPHMNTEAFF. CDR3 coding DNA: TGTGCCAGCAGCTTGGCTCCACACATGAACACTGAAGCTTTCTTT.

The chain has TRBV24-1 and TRBJ1-2, with 7 bases lining up with TRBD1. V was clipped by 5 bases and J by 8 bases; unmatched bases: 4. Germline V gene sequence: CDR1 KGHDR, CDR2 SFDVKD. This CDR3 contains 12 residues. The CDR3 DNA reads TGTGCCACCAGTGCACAGGGGCGCGGCTACACCTTC. Protein: CATSAQGRGYTF.

This clone was seen just once. The chain couples TRBV15 to TRBJ2-1; 7 bases are shared with TRBD2. This CDR3 contains 13 residues. Trimming took 0 bases from V and 10 from J; bases not matched to a gene: 3. Germline lookup yields CDR1 LNHNV and CDR2 YYDKDF (reference sequence). For the CDR3, the DNA is TGTGCCACCAGCAGAGAAGGGAGGGGAGAGCAGTTCTTC. Residues: CATSREGRGEQFF. The variable domain in full, completed from reference TRBV15 and TRBJ2-1, reads DAMVIQNPRYQVTQFGKPVTLSCSQTLNHNVMYWYQQKSSQAPKLLFHYYDKDFNNEADTPDNFQSRRPNTSFCFLDIRSPGLGDTAMYLCATSREGRGEQFFGPGTRLTVL.

The rearrangement links TRBV10-3 to TRBJ2-4, with 7 bases matching TRBD1. This CDR3 has 14 residues. The V segment lost 6 bases and the J segment 6 bases; nucleotides outside the gene matches: 8. Germline values: CDR1 ENHRY, CDR2 SYGVKD. CDR3 region: CAISAEGARNIQYF. The CDR3 DNA follows: TGTGCCATCAGCGCTGAGGGGGCGAGAAACATTCAGTACTTC.

A few counts support this clone. The J gene is TRBJ1-5, the V gene TRBV19, with 7 nucleotides matching TRBD1. The CDR3 sequence is 15 residues long. Germline V gives CDR1 LNHDA, CDR2 SQIVND (reference sequence). V was pared by 3 bases and J by 6 bases, with 8 bases of the junction left unmatched. The CDR3 is CASSIGEGGSQPQHF. The CDR3 bases are TGTGCCAGTAGTATTGGGGAAGGGGGCAGTCAGCCCCAGCATTTT. Combining the CDR3 with reference TRBV19 and TRBJ1-5 gives the whole variable domain DGGITQSPKYLFRKEGQNVTLSCEQNLNHDAMYWYRQDPGQGLRLIYYSQIVNDFQKGDIAEGYSVSREKKESFPLTVTSAQKNPTAFYLCASSIGEGGSQPQHFGDGTRLSIL.